This record looks at one T cell receptor beta chain sequence and its context. A read error may be the cause here, since a much bigger clone is one base away. With 32 V and 13 J primers, multiplex PCR amplified the TCR beta CDR3. TCRdb called the multiplex PCR reads again in MiXCR, with one record for every CDR3 protein. The repertoire holds roughly 11,000 distinct CDR3 sequences, with around 30% as singletons. The record originates from a study of immune heterogeneity within non-small cell lung tumors. Germline V lookup: CDR1 MNHNS, CDR2 SASEGT. This CDR3 is 16 amino acids long. The authors used roughly 0.55 ug of bulk tumor genomic DNA per sample as template. Doctors removed several biopsies from each primary tumor during surgery, keeping them far apart. Surgery that was curative in intent was performed on patients with untreated, newly diagnosed non-small cell lung cancer. Newly diagnosed non-small cell lung cancer patients undergoing curative-intent surgery served as donors.

The chain joins TRBV6-1 to TRBJ2-7, with TRBD1 identical over 7 bases. The sequencing sample was made of lung tumor tissue. The source of this sequence is a woman aged 50 to 65 with non-small cell lung cancer. The CDR3 nucleotides read TGTGCCATCAGTGAAAGGGAACAGGGGTTGTTCTACGAGCAGTACTTC. Protein: CAISEREQGLFYEQYF.